The clone carrying this T cell receptor beta chain came up a few times. Its specificity is not known. Other nucleotide sequences in the sample specify the same CDR3. The data were obtained in a study of PD-1 blockade in classical Hodgkin lymphoma. Study observations and caveats: Baseline diversity was lower in partial responders and progressors than complete responders.

Generated by immunoSEQ multiplex PCR, the TCRdb table keeps only in-frame clones and is missing some. The table lists around 20,000 clones, roughly 75% of them singletons. CDR3 length equals 15 residues. V shed 3 bases and J 1 base; nucleotides not matched to a gene: 2. The germline CDR1 and CDR2 sequences are MNHEY and SMNVEV (reference sequence). Following autologous stem cell transplantation, relapse occurred in every patient, and exposure to brentuximab vedotin varied. The TCR comes from a human donor with classical Hodgkin lymphoma. The chain recombines TRBV27 with TRBJ1-5, with 8 bases identical to TRBD1. The sequencing used peripheral blood mononuclear cells (PBMCs), collected before the second cycle of nivolumab. CDR3 DNA: TGTGCCAGCAGTTTGACAGGGGCCAGCAATCAGCCCCAGCATTTT. It is translated as CASSLTGASNQPQHF.